These 21 T cell receptor beta chains originate from one sample sequenced in a study of cytomegalovirus exposure and HLA in healthy donors. PCR was performed using 60 Vbeta and 13 Jbeta primers. The data were produced by immunoSEQ multiplex PCR, yet TCRdb's version contains in-frame clones alone and is incomplete. The sample holds 90,000 to 150,000 clones, roughly four fifths seen once. The material sequenced was PBMCs. The receptors originated from a woman in her twenties or thirties in good health and CMV-seropositive.

CDR3: CASCKTSGGNTGELFF. CDR3 DNA: TGTGCCAGCTGTAAGACTAGCGGGGGTAACACCGGGGAGCTGTTTTTT. The genes are TRBV6-6 and TRBJ2-2; 12 nucleotides agree with TRBD2. Germline V lookup: CDR1 MNHNY, CDR2 SVGAGI (reference sequence). The CDR3 has 16 amino acids. V was clipped by 8 bases and J by 2 bases; unmatched bases: 6.

This chain joins TRBV25-1 and TRBJ1-4; D is ambiguous. CDR3 length equals 16 residues. Trimming left V 3 bases short and J 0 bases short, with 11 bases between. Germline V CDR1 and CDR2: MGHDK, SYGVNS. Here the CDR3 reads CASSEPQQATNEKLFF. The DNA for the CDR3 is TGTGCCAGCAGTGAGCCCCAGCAGGCAACTAATGAAAAACTGTTTTTT.

The chain couples TRBV9 to TRBJ2-1, with 7 bases fitting TRBD1. V lost 3 bases to trimming and J lost 7 bases; unmatched junction nucleotides: 7. CDR3 size: 14 residues. Germline loops: CDR1 SGDLS, CDR2 YYNGEE. CDR3 sequence: CASSEQGPLNEQFF. For the CDR3, the DNA is TGTGCCAGCAGCGAACAGGGGCCGCTTAATGAGCAGTTCTTC.

The rearrangement joins TRBV5-1 to TRBJ1-4; 8 bases line up with TRBD1. V lost 1 base to trimming and J lost 0 bases; unmatched junction nucleotides: 8. Looked up from germline, CDR1 is SGHRS and CDR2 is YFSETQ. CDR3 length equals 18 residues. CDR3 sequence (DNA): TGCGCCAGCAGCTTGAACCAGGGGGCTTCTTCAACTAATGAAAAACTGTTTTTT. Encoded protein: CASSLNQGASSTNEKLFF.

The V and J genes are TRBV2 and TRBJ1-5; D may be TRBD1 (6 bases). From germline, CDR1 is SNHLY and CDR2 FYNNEI. The CDR3 length is 15 residues. V lost 6 bases to trimming and J lost 1 base, with 13 bases between them. The CDR3 spells CASSEQGSSNQPQHF. The CDR3 DNA sequence: TGTGCCAGCAGCGAACAGGGTTCGAGCAATCAGCCCCAGCATTTT.

The chain links TRBV29-1 to TRBJ2-5; D ambiguous. V lost 7 bases and J 5 bases, leaving 5 bases between the germline ends. The CDR3 is 9 residues long. Germline assignment: CDR1 SQVTM and CDR2 ANQGSEA. The CDR3 is CSAEETQYF. CDR3 nucleotides: TGCAGCGCGGAGGAGACCCAGTACTTC.

The V call is TRBV29-1, the J call TRBJ1-2; D ambiguous. The V gene lost 4 bases and the J gene lost 7 bases, with 10 bases spanning the gap. This CDR3 contains 11 residues. Germline CDR1 and CDR2: SQVTM and ANQGSEA. The CDR3 sequence: CSVVSGGGYTF. The CDR3 DNA reads as TGCAGCGTTGTGTCAGGTGGTGGCTACACCTTC.

This clone was counted a single time. V and J are TRBV5-1 and TRBJ1-3; D is perhaps TRBD1 (6 bases). CDR3 size: 14 residues. Germline CDR1 SGHRS, CDR2 YFSETQ. V gave up 0 bases and J gave up 4 bases, with 8 bases separating them. CDR3 in DNA: TGCGCCAGCAGCTTGGACAGGGAGGGAAACACCATATATTTT. It yields the protein CASSLDREGNTIYF. Using reference TRBV5-1 and TRBJ1-3 for the parts outside the CDR3, the full variable domain is KAGVTQTPRYLIKTRGQQVTLSCSPISGHRSVSWYQQTPGQGLQFLFEYFSETQRNKGNFPGRFSGRQFSNSRSEMNVSTLELGDSALYLCASSLDREGNTIYFGEGSWLTVV.

The rearrangement uses TRBV4-1 and TRBJ1-5, with TRBD1 matching over 7 bases. With V trimmed by 2 bases and J by 2 bases, 9 bases remained unmatched. The germline CDR1 and CDR2 sequences are MGHRA and YSYEKL. The CDR3 runs to 17 residues. The CDR3 loop reads CASSQNTRTGGNQPQHF. The CDR3 DNA follows: TGCGCCAGCAGCCAAAACACCCGGACAGGCGGCAATCAGCCCCAGCATTTT.

This chain connects TRBV5-4 to TRBJ1-5; D is perhaps TRBD1 (5 bases). This CDR3 comprises 15 residues. The germline CDR1 and CDR2 sequences are SGHNT and YYREEE (reference sequence). V was clipped by 5 bases and J by 0 bases, with 12 bases between them. As DNA, the CDR3 is TGTGCCAGCAGTTGGGGCGGTAATAGCAATCAGCCCCAGCATTTT. Translation: CASSWGGNSNQPQHF. Drawing the rest from reference TRBV5-4 and TRBJ1-5, the complete variable domain is ETGVTQSPTHLIKTRGQQVTLRCSSQSGHNTVSWYQQALGQGPQFIFQYYREEENGRGNFPPRFSGLQFPNYSSELNVNALELDDSALYLCASSWGGNSNQPQHFGDGTRLSIL.

The gene calls are TRBV5-5 and TRBJ2-1; D is undetermined. Trimming pared 2 bases from V and 3 bases from J, leaving 9 bases between. This CDR3 contains 14 residues. Germline V CDR1 and CDR2: SGHKS, YYEKEE (reference sequence). The chain's CDR3 is CASSFPPSYNEQFF. The CDR3 nucleotides read TGTGCCAGCAGCTTTCCCCCGAGCTACAATGAGCAGTTCTTC.

In this sample, this clone turned up once. The chain carries TRBV5-1 and TRBJ1-1; tentative D call: TRBD1 (6 bases). The germline gives CDR1 SGHRS, CDR2 YFSETQ. Trimming pared 3 bases from V and 0 bases from J, leaving 27 bases between. The CDR3 loop spans 20 amino acids. The CDR3 reads CASSSWGVGGRSIMNTEAFF. CDR3 coding DNA: TGCGCCAGCAGCTCCTGGGGGGTCGGGGGGCGTTCTATCATGAACACTGAAGCTTTCTTT.

This chain connects TRBV9 to TRBJ2-1; tentative D call: TRBD1 (6 bases). Trimming left V 6 bases short and J 8 bases short, with 21 bases between. Germline assignment: CDR1 SGDLS and CDR2 YYNGEE. The CDR3 spans 15 residues. The CDR3 nucleotides read TGTGCCAGCACCTCTGGGGGACACTACTTAGATGAGCAGTTCTTC. Translating it yields CASTSGGHYLDEQFF.

This chain joins TRBV4-2 and TRBJ2-1, with D possibly TRBD2 on 6 matching bases. V was trimmed by 3 bases and J by 2 bases, leaving 11 bases between them. Germline assignment: CDR1 LGHNA and CDR2 YNFKEQ. The length of the CDR3 is 15 residues. The CDR3 sequence is CASSQRGFPYNEQFF. As DNA, the CDR3 is TGTGCCAGCAGCCAGCGGGGTTTTCCCTACAATGAGCAGTTCTTC.

This chain connects TRBV10-3 to TRBJ2-1; D might be TRBD2 (5 bases). In germline, CDR1 is ENHRY, CDR2 SYGVKD. The CDR3 consists of 16 residues. The V and J ends lost 1 base and 0 bases respectively, with 10 bases between them. The CDR3 bases are TGTGCCATCAGTGAGTTAGCGCCCGCCTCCTACAATGAGCAGTTCTTC. Amino acids: CAISELAPASYNEQFF.

The rearrangement links TRBV9 to TRBJ2-2; 12 bases are a match to TRBD1. The V segment lost 9 bases and the J segment 4 bases; nucleotides outside the gene matches: 10. Per the germline V gene, CDR1 is SGDLS and CDR2 is YYNGEE. The CDR3 runs 16 residues. The CDR3 sequence is CATPRDRGRFTGELFF. CDR3 nucleotides: TGTGCCACCCCACGGGACAGGGGGCGTTTCACCGGGGAGCTGTTTTTT.

Notes on this clone: This sample includes further DNA sequences coding for the same CDR3. The chain is built from TRBV11-2 and TRBJ2-3; D is undetermined. The CDR3 length is 14 residues. In germline, CDR1 is SGHAT, CDR2 FQNNGV. Trimming left V 1 base short and J 0 bases short, with 5 bases between. The CDR3 DNA reads TGTGCCAGCAGCTTAGTGACTAGCACAGATACGCAGTATTTT. Translation gives CASSLVTSTDTQYF.

The V call is TRBV5-6, the J call TRBJ2-5, with 13 bases that match TRBD2. J lost 1 base, V lost 3 bases, and 3 bases had no gene match. CDR3 length: 16 amino acids. The germline V gene encodes CDR1 SGHDT and CDR2 YYEEEE. The CDR3 coding sequence is TGTGCCAGCAGCTACCGACTAGCGGGGGGCCAAGAGACCCAGTACTTC. Translating it yields CASSYRLAGGQETQYF.

This clone appeared a single time. The rearrangement links TRBV10-3 to TRBJ2-7; 9 bases align to TRBD1. The CDR3 is 14 residues long. Trimming at V came to 3 bases and at J to 6 bases, leaving 6 bases not matched to a gene. Germline V gene data show CDR1 as ENHRY and CDR2 as SYGVKD. The CDR3 coding sequence is TGTGCCATCAGTGACGGGACAGGGACTCCCGAGCAGTACTTC. It yields the protein CAISDGTGTPEQYF.

This clone came up a few times. V usage is TRBV10-3 and J usage is TRBJ2-5, with 12 bases aligning to TRBD2. Germline CDR1 is ENHRY and CDR2 is SYGVKD. V shed 10 bases and J 11 bases; nucleotides not matched to a gene: 14. The CDR3 loop spans 14 amino acids. CDR3 protein: CATRPSGGAGEQYF. CDR3 sequence (DNA): TGTGCCACTCGGCCTAGCGGGGGGGCGGGAGAGCAGTACTTC.

This chain connects TRBV9 to TRBJ1-4; D ambiguous. This CDR3 has 15 amino acids. Trimming took off 0 bases at V and 5 bases at J, with 11 bases between the two ends. Germline V gives CDR1 SGDLS, CDR2 YYNGEE. This CDR3 reads CASSVVAGGNEKLFF. Written as DNA, the CDR3 is TGTGCCAGCAGCGTAGTGGCAGGAGGAAATGAAAAACTGTTTTTT.